This passage covers 26 T cell receptor beta chains from one sample sequenced in a study of T-cell memory formation after mild COVID-19. TCRdb analysed the 5' RACE reads with MiXCR anew, one entry per CDR3 protein. The sample records a few hundred thousand distinct CDR3 sequences, 20% to 25% being singletons. Material: PBMCs or a T cell subset sorted from them (not recorded which). These receptors were collected from an adult woman who had mild COVID-19 (a few samples of this study predate the infection). Cell type and time point are not known.

V and J are TRBV12-3 or TRBV12-4 and TRBJ2-3, with 8 bases lining up with TRBD2. V shed 6 bases, J shed 3 bases, and the junction held 8 bases outside the gene matches. The length of the CDR3 is 15 residues. Written as DNA, the CDR3 is TGTGCCAGCAGCGTTTCCGGGAGGGCGACAGATACGCAGTATTTT. Encoded protein: CASSVSGRATDTQYF.

The gene calls are TRBV6-5 and TRBJ2-4; 8 nucleotides agree with TRBD1. Germline-derived CDR1 and CDR2 are MNHEY and SVGAGI. The ends lost 6 bases at V and 0 bases at J; junction bases unmatched: 7. The CDR3 has 16 residues. The CDR3 protein is CASSRGTGLAKNIQYF. In nucleotides, the CDR3 is TGTGCCAGCAGCCGCGGGACAGGATTAGCCAAAAACATTCAGTACTTC.

This clonotype was counted a few times. This chain joins TRBV20-1 and TRBJ1-1, with D unclear. The CDR3 covers 11 residues. The germline CDR1 and CDR2 sequences are DFQATT and SNEGSKA (reference sequence). The V gene lost 5 bases and the J gene lost 2 bases, with 6 bases spanning the gap. The CDR3 reads CSAYSNTEAFF. The CDR3 region has the DNA TGCAGTGCTTACAGTAACACTGAAGCTTTCTTT.

This clonotype came up once. V is TRBV7-9 and J is TRBJ2-3; D is possibly TRBD1 or TRBD2 (7 bases each). Germline values: CDR1 SEHNR, CDR2 FQNEAQ (reference sequence). V shed 4 bases and J shed 5 bases, with 16 bases lying between them. The CDR3 covers 15 residues. The CDR3 DNA reads as TGTGCCAGCAGCTCGACAGGGAGGGAGGTAGATACGCAGTATTTT. Its protein is CASSSTGREVDTQYF. The full variable domain, rest sourced from reference TRBV7-9 and TRBJ2-3, is DTGVSQNPRHKITKRGQNVTFRCDPISEHNRLYWYRQTLGQGPEFLTYFQNEAQLEKSRLLSDRFSAERPKGSFSTLEIQRTEQGDSAMYLCASSSTGREVDTQYFGPGTRLTVL.

This clonotype was counted a few times. J is TRBJ1-2 and V is TRBV5-5, with 7 bases identical to TRBD1. The ends lost 1 base at V and 4 bases at J; junction bases unmatched: 7. The CDR3 has 15 residues. Germline V gives CDR1 SGHKS, CDR2 YYEKEE (reference sequence). The CDR3 sequence is CASSLWRGQPYGYTF. CDR3 in DNA: TGTGCCAGCAGCTTGTGGAGGGGGCAGCCCTATGGCTACACCTTC.

This clonotype appeared a few times. V is TRBV5-1 and J is TRBJ2-2; 11 bases match TRBD1. The CDR3 has 16 amino acids. The germline V gene encodes CDR1 SGHRS and CDR2 YFSETQ. Trimming removed 3 bases from V and 6 bases from J; junction bases left unmatched: 7. The CDR3 reads CASSSQPGQGAGELFF. CDR3 coding DNA: TGCGCCAGCAGCTCTCAACCGGGACAGGGGGCCGGGGAGCTGTTTTTT.

This clonotype turned up a few times. V is TRBV14 and J is TRBJ1-6; D is undetermined. This CDR3 spans 13 amino acids. V gave up 4 bases and J gave up 8 bases, with 9 bases separating them. CDR1 is SGHDN, CDR2 FVKESK, per germline. For the CDR3, the DNA is TGTGCCAGCAGCCTCGGCCCTTATTCACCCCTCCACTTT. Translated, it gives CASSLGPYSPLHF.

The J gene is TRBJ2-1, the V gene TRBV25-1; 11 positions agree with TRBD2. CDR3 length equals 15 residues. The germline CDR1 and CDR2 sequences are MGHDK and SYGVNS. The junction had 4 bases not matched to a gene; V was cut back by 3 bases and J by 6 bases. In nucleotides, the CDR3 is TGTGCCAGCAGTGACGGGACTAGCGGAACCAATGAGCAGTTCTTC. Its translation: CASSDGTSGTNEQFF.

Only a few counts were recorded for this clonotype. V gene TRBV12-3 or TRBV12-4 combines with J gene TRBJ2-3; D uncertain. V lost 3 bases, J lost 4 bases, and 5 bases lay in between. The CDR3 totals 12 residues. The CDR3 region is CASSLMSDTQYF. CDR3 nucleotides: TGTGCCAGCAGTTTGATGTCAGATACGCAGTATTTT.

This clonotype was recorded a few times. The chain couples TRBV6-1 to TRBJ1-6; 9 positions match TRBD1. The CDR3 length is 14 residues. J gave up 10 bases and V 2 bases, and 3 bases lay outside the gene matches. Germline assignment: CDR1 MNHNS and CDR2 SASEGT. CDR3: CASSEWTGESPLHF. The DNA for the CDR3 is TGTGCCAGCAGTGAATGGACAGGGGAATCACCCCTCCACTTT.

This sequence joins TRBV12-3 or TRBV12-4 and TRBJ1-5; tentatively, D is TRBD1 (5 bases). Trimming took 2 bases from V and 6 from J, leaving 14 bases between them. The CDR3 is 15 residues long. CDR3 DNA: TGTGCCAGCAGTTTATCGGGGGGTCCCGGTCAGCCCCAGCATTTT. It encodes CASSLSGGPGQPQHF.

There are a few counts of this clonotype. V gene TRBV10-3 combines with J gene TRBJ2-5, with D uncertain. The germline gives CDR1 ENHRY, CDR2 SYGVKD. The CDR3 covers 12 residues. V was shortened by 8 bases and J by 2 bases, with 9 bases between the two germline ends. The CDR3 sequence is CAIGSAQETQYF. DNA for the CDR3: TGTGCCATCGGGTCGGCGCAAGAGACCCAGTACTTC.

This clonotype came up a few times. The chain carries TRBV18 and TRBJ2-7; 8 bases match TRBD1. CDR1 KGHSH and CDR2 LQKENI come from the germline V gene. Trimming took 2 bases from V and 2 from J; bases not matched to a gene: 5. The CDR3 length is 15 residues. Written as DNA, the CDR3 is TGTGCCAGCTCACCAGGCGGGACAGGTACCTACGAGCAGTACTTC. Amino acids: CASSPGGTGTYEQYF.

The chain carries TRBV7-9 and TRBJ2-3; 8 positions match TRBD2. Germline values: CDR1 SEHNR, CDR2 FQNEAQ (reference sequence). V shed 8 bases, J shed 6 bases, and the junction held 7 bases outside the gene matches. The CDR3 runs to 13 residues. Here the CDR3 DNA reads TGTGCCAGCGGACTAGCCGGAGTGGATACGCAGTATTTT. Residues: CASGLAGVDTQYF.

V is TRBV7-9 and J is TRBJ2-5; TRBD1 agrees at 9 bases. This CDR3 contains 16 residues. Trimming at V came to 1 base and at J to 4 bases, leaving 7 bases not matched to a gene. Germline V gene sequence: CDR1 SEHNR, CDR2 FQNEAQ (reference sequence). The CDR3 protein is CASSLGDRGTRETQYF. DNA for the CDR3: TGTGCCAGCAGCTTAGGCGACAGGGGGACTCGAGAGACCCAGTACTTC.

This clonotype was seen a handful of times. The chain carries TRBV20-1 and TRBJ2-3; 10 bases line up with TRBD2. This CDR3 is built from 13 residues. Trimming removed 6 bases from V and 4 bases from J; junction bases left unmatched: 4. Germline V CDR1 and CDR2: DFQATT, SNEGSKA (reference sequence). The CDR3 sequence: CSASGGAPDTQYF. In DNA form, the CDR3 reads TGCAGTGCAAGCGGGGGGGCCCCAGATACGCAGTATTTT.

The genes are TRBV27 and TRBJ1-1; D is ambiguous. CDR1 is MNHEY and CDR2 is SMNVEV in the germline V gene (reference sequence). This CDR3 is built from 14 residues. Trimming removed 1 base at V and 2 bases at J, with 8 bases between. CDR3 in amino acids: CASSLYGVNTEAFF. The CDR3 nucleotides read TGTGCCAGCAGTTTATACGGGGTTAACACTGAAGCTTTCTTT.

V and J are TRBV7-9 and TRBJ1-5; D is uncertain. Germline assignment: CDR1 SEHNR and CDR2 FQNEAQ (reference sequence). The CDR3 has 14 amino acids. Trimming cost V 1 base and J 4 bases, with 8 bases left between them. Written as DNA, the CDR3 is TGTGCCAGCAGCTTAGAAGGGCCTAATCAGCCCCAGCATTTT. Protein: CASSLEGPNQPQHF.

The V gene is TRBV12-3 or TRBV12-4, the J gene TRBJ2-3; D is ambiguous. This CDR3 comprises 15 residues. V gave up 2 bases and J gave up 2 bases, with 11 bases separating them. DNA of the CDR3: TGTGCCAGCAGTTTAAGGGCACAGCTCACAGATACGCAGTATTTT. Its protein is CASSLRAQLTDTQYF.

This clonotype was observed a handful of times. The rearrangement links TRBV6-5 to TRBJ1-1; D gene ambiguous. Trimming left V 0 bases short and J 12 bases short, with 14 bases between. This CDR3 comprises 13 residues. Germline V lookup: CDR1 MNHEY, CDR2 SVGAGI. In nucleotides, the CDR3 is TGTGCCAGCAGTTACTCTGAACAACATCCACCTTTCTTT. Translating it yields CASSYSEQHPPFF.

V is TRBV7-2 and J is TRBJ2-1; D uncertain. This CDR3 spans 14 amino acids. The germline gives CDR1 SGHTA, CDR2 FQGNSA. The V gene lost 5 bases and the J gene lost 4 bases, with 12 bases spanning the gap. CDR3 in DNA: TGTGCCAGCAGCGGGCAGACACCTTACAATGAGCAGTTCTTC. Amino acids: CASSGQTPYNEQFF.

The chain carries TRBV27 and TRBJ1-1; 8 bases map to TRBD1. The V gene's germline CDR1 is MNHEY and CDR2 SMNVEV (reference sequence). The CDR3 runs 13 residues. V lost 6 bases, J lost 8 bases, and 8 bases stayed unmatched. CDR3 sequence (DNA): TGTGCCAGCAGCCTAGGGACAGGTTGGGAAGCTTTCTTT. Translation gives CASSLGTGWEAFF.

This clonotype was recorded a few times. V and J are TRBV19 and TRBJ1-1; D remains unclear. The CDR3 consists of 12 residues. The V gene lost 5 bases and the J gene lost 7 bases, with 11 bases spanning the gap. Germline V lookup: CDR1 LNHDA, CDR2 SQIVND (reference sequence). This CDR3 reads CASSLLGYEAFF. CDR3 DNA: TGTGCCAGTAGTCTATTGGGGTATGAAGCTTTCTTT.

This rearrangement joins TRBV12-3 or TRBV12-4 to TRBJ2-5, with D possibly being TRBD1 (5 bases). This CDR3 has 14 amino acids. Trimming removed 4 bases from V and 2 bases from J, with 11 bases in between. The CDR3 loop is CASSSTEPQETQYF. The CDR3 DNA reads as TGTGCCAGCAGTTCGACAGAACCTCAAGAGACCCAGTACTTC.

This clonotype has just a few counts. Relative to the germline gene, one junction end is altered; a read error may explain this. The rearrangement uses TRBV29-1 and TRBJ2-3; D is possibly TRBD1 or TRBD2 (5 bases each). This CDR3 has 15 residues. Germline assignment: CDR1 SQVTM and CDR2 ANQGSEA. DNA for the CDR3: TGCAGCGCTGAAACGGGGCAGGAGGTCACAGATACGCAGTATTTT. This codes for CSAETGQEVTDTQYF.

The chain recombines TRBV6-6 with TRBJ1-3; TRBD1 aligns across 12 bases. The germline CDR1 and CDR2 sequences are MNHNY and SVGAGI (reference sequence). V lost 5 bases and J lost 6; bases outside the gene matches: 8. The CDR3 has 16 residues. This CDR3 reads CASSTPPGQGANTIYF. The CDR3 DNA reads as TGTGCCAGCAGTACTCCACCGGGACAGGGGGCAAACACCATATATTTT.